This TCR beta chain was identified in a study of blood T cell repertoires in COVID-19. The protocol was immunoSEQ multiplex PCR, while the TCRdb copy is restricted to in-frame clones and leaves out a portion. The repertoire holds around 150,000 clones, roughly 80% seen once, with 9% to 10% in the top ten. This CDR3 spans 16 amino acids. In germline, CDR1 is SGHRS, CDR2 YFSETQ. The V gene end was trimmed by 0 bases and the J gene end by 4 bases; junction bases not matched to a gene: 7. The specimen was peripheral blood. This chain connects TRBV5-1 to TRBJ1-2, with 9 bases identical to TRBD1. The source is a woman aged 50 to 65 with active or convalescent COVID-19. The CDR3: CASSLVQGAFVYGYTF. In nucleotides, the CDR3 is TGCGCCAGCAGCTTGGTACAGGGGGCCTTCGTCTATGGCTACACCTTC.